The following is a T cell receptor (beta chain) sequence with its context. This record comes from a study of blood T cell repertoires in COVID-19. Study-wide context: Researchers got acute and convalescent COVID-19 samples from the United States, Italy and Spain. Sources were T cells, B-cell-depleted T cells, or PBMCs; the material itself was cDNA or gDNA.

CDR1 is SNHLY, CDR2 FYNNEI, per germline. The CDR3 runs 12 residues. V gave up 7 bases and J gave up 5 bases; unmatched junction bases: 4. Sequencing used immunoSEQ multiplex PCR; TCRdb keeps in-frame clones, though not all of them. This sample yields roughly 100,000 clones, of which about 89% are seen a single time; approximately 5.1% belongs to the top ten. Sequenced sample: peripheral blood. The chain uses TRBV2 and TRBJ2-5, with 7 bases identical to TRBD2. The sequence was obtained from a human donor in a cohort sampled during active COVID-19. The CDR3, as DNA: TGTGCCAGCACCGCGGGAGTTGAGACCCAGTACTTC. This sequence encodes CASTAGVETQYF.